The TCR beta chain under discussion was sequenced for a study of blood T cell repertoires in COVID-19. The protocol was immunoSEQ multiplex PCR, while the TCRdb copy is restricted to in-frame clones and leaves out a portion. The sample consists of around 450,000 clones, around 89% of them appearing once. Germline V gene lookup returns CDR1 SQVTM and CDR2 ANQGSEA. Trimming shortened V by 6 bases and J by 0 bases, and 11 bases separated the two germline ends. There are 13 residues in the CDR3. The chain links TRBV29-1 to TRBJ1-2, with D possibly being TRBD1 (5 bases). This TCR was recovered from a woman in her twenties or thirties with acute or convalescent COVID-19. Source material: peripheral blood. The CDR3 loop reads CSVPDSSNYGYTF. CDR3 DNA sequence: TGCAGCGTACCCGACAGCTCTAACTATGGCTACACCTTC. The whole variable domain, filled in from reference TRBV29-1 and TRBJ1-2, reads SAVISQKPSRDICQRGTSLTIQCQVDSQVTMMFWYRQQPGQSLTLIATANQGSEATYESGFVIDKFPISRPNLTFSTLTVSNMSPEDSSIYLCSVPDSSNYGYTFGSGTRLTVV.